This TCR beta chain was sequenced for a study of cytomegalovirus exposure and HLA in healthy donors. As for the study in general: HLA-typed donors contributed about 85 million unique TCRs, which were held in an early data release.

Overall study results and limits: Altogether, 164 TCR beta chains were recorded as cytomegalovirus-associated.

In the PCR, 60 Vbeta and 13 Jbeta primers were used. Clones were read by immunoSEQ multiplex PCR, and TCRdb kept only the in-frame ones, dropping some. Found here are about 190,000 clones, roughly 76% of them singletons; the top ten hold roughly 2.1%. V gave up 6 bases and J gave up 0 bases, with 14 bases separating them. There are 16 residues in the CDR3. CDR1 is SGHAT and CDR2 is FQNNGV in the germline V gene. Comment on this clone: The target antigen is unknown.

The clonotype originates from a woman in her 30s in good health and CMV-seropositive. Sequenced: PBMCs. The V call is TRBV11-2, the J call TRBJ2-2; D is perhaps TRBD1 (6 bases). In DNA form, the CDR3 reads TGTGCCAGCAGGAACACAGGGAAAGCGAACACCGGGGAGCTGTTTTTT. Its protein product is CASRNTGKANTGELFF.